This TCR beta chain was sequenced during a study of shared clonotypes between healthy human individuals. Clones were read by immunoSEQ multiplex PCR, and TCRdb kept only the in-frame ones, dropping some. The table records 700,000 to 950,000 clones, 96% of them present only once. The naive CD8 subset, CD45RO-negative cells positively selected for CCR7, excluded terminally differentiated effector memory CD45RA+ cells. The V end lost 8 bases, the J end lost 0 bases, and 7 bases lay between the germline ends. The CDR3 consists of 13 residues. Germline CDR1 MNHEY, CDR2 SVGAGI. The genes are TRBV6-5 and TRBJ1-4; D is unclear. The clonotype was recovered from a man aged 25-45 years in good health. The specimen was naive CD8+ T cells sorted from blood. CDR3: CASRWATNEKLFF. The CDR3 DNA is TGTGCCAGCCGATGGGCAACTAATGAAAAACTGTTTTTT.